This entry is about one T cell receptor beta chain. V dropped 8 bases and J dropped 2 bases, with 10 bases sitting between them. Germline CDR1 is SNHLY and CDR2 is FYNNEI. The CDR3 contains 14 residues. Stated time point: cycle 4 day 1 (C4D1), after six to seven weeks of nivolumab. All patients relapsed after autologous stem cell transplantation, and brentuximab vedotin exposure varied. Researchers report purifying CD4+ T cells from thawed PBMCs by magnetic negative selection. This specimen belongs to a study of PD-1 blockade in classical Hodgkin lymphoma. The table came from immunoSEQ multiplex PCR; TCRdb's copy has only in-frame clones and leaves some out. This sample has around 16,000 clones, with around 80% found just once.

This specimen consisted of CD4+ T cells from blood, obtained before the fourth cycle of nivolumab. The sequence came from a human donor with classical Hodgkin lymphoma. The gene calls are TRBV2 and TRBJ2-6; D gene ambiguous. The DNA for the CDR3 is TGTGCCAGCCAGCAAGAGGCTGGGGCCAACGTCCTGACTTTC. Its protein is CASQQEAGANVLTF.